Reported below is one TCR beta chain. This clonotype appeared a single time. What antigen it recognizes has not been identified. Qualities for individual bases were not recorded, and no much larger clone is one base off. Donors were about 36 systemically healthy Caucasian individuals from Russia aged 6 to 90 years. Each donor gave approximately 9.3 milliliters of peripheral blood, collected into EDTA-treated Vacutainer tubes. Ficoll-Paque density-gradient centrifugation was used to isolate PBMCs, with at least 6.5 million per sample. Total RNA, at least 6 micrograms per sample, was extracted from PBMCs with Trizol reagent. Naive CD45RAhigh/CD27high T cell percentages were measured by flow cytometry on a PBMC aliquot from every donor. From a lookup of the germline V gene, CDR1 and CDR2 are ENHRY and SYGVKD. The CDR3 goes from the cysteine to the phenylalanine over 15 residues. This entry keeps only the CDR3 DNA: 45 bases, framed from base 1. V lost 7 bases and J lost 11 bases; the stretch between them is 26 bases long.

These data originate in a study of blood T cells in healthy people across ages (dated by TCRdb to 2014 to 2015). A note on the overall study: In model experiments, roughly one uniquely barcoded TCR beta cDNA molecule per two T cells was captured by template switching. The donors were divided into four age groups: young (average around 15 years), middle-aged (under 40), aged (about 60) and long-lived (about 79). The study analyzed two additional independent replicas of 1 million unique cDNA reads from the same blood draw for two donors, one aged 18 to 30 and one aged 80 or older. To track age-related changes in TCR beta repertoire diversity, the study relied on deep sequencing normalized with unique cDNA molecular identifiers. Donors of different ages were randomly distributed across sequencing lanes to avoid experimental bias.

What the work shows at the level of the full study, not this receptor alone: Observed TCR beta diversity per million T cells fell roughly linearly with age, and a significant reduction was already apparent by age approximately 40. Compared with the aged group, the long-lived group had more naive CD4+ T cells, fewer expanded clones and increased TCR diversity, a pattern suggesting age selection. Donor CMV infection status was unknown, potentially confounding age-related changes in expanded clonotypes. A strong correlation was found between observed TCR beta diversity and the percentage of naive T cells measured by flow cytometry. Conclusive comparison of naive and antigen-experienced compartments was prevented by the profiling of bulk unsorted PBMCs. Total diversity estimates from one million sequenced T cells were considered lower bounds and underestimates.

Libraries came from 5' RACE. The listed sequencing device is Illumina HiSeq 2500. A second PCR of 7 to 11 cycles was run with a J-beta primer mix and a sample-barcoded 5' primer. A template-switch 5' adaptor carrying 12 random nucleotides introduced a unique molecular identifier onto each TCR beta cDNA molecule. Each sample yielded at least 2.5 million CDR3-containing paired-end reads. The Mint cDNA synthesis kit, primed by a TRBC-specific oligonucleotide, was used to synthesize first-strand cDNA from all RNA. After uracil-DNA glycosylase treatment, a first 18-cycle PCR used universal primers M1SS and BC2_uni_R on all cDNA. The original methods were these. Normalization of each sample was performed by random selection of 1 million high-quality reads, each carrying a distinct molecular identifier. Reads sharing molecular identifiers were discarded rather than binned into consensus sequences. MiTCR, run with a Q25 quality threshold and the strictest error-elimination algorithm, handled CDR3 identification, clonotype clustering and error correction. A nonparametric unseen species model using Euler transformation provided a lower-bound estimate of total TCR beta diversity. The public reads were reprocessed in TCRdb via fastp at Q25 and MiXCR, keeping in-frame beta chains. Each entry merges the rows of one CDR3 protein and shows their most common DNA and genes. For this entry, the V and J calls and clone size follow TCRdb and not the study's own pipeline. The sample yields about 1.5 million distinct CDR3 sequences; 35% to 45% were counted once. Roughly 8.2% of the sample is in the top ten clones.

The sample consisted of blood. The sequence joins TRBV10-3 to TRBJ2-5; 6 matching bases give a weak D call of TRBD1. This clonotype was obtained from a woman aged 18 to 35 in good health. CDR3 loop: CAITRGTGELNEQYF. Read as DNA, the sequence is TGTGCCATCACCAGGGGCACCGGGGAGCTCAATGAGCAGTACTTC.